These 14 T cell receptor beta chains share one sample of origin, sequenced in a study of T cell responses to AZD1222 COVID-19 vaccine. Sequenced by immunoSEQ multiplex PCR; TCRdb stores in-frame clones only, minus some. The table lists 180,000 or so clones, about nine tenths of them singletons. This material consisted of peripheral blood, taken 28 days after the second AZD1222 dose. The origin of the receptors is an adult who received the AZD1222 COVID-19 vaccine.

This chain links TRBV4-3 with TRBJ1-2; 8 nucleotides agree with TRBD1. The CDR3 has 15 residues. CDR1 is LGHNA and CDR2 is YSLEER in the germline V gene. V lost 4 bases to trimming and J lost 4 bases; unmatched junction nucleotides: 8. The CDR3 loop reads CASSPRTGSAYGYTF. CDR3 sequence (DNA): TGCGCCAGCAGCCCTCGGACAGGGTCGGCCTATGGCTACACCTTC.

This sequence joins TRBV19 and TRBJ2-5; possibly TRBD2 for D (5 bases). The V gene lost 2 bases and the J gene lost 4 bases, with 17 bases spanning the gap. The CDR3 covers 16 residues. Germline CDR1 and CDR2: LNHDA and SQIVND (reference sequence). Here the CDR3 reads CASSIRGQLGGETQYF. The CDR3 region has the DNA TGTGCCAGTAGTATAAGAGGCCAGCTTGGAGGAGAGACCCAGTACTTC.

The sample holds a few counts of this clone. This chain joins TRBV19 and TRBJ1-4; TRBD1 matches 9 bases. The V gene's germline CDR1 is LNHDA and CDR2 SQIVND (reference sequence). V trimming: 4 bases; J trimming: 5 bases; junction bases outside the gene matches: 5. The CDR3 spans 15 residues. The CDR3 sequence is CASSTHRGRNEKLFF. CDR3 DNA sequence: TGTGCCAGTAGTACCCACAGGGGGCGGAATGAAAAACTGTTTTTT. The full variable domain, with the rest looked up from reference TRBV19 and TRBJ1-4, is DGGITQSPKYLFRKEGQNVTLSCEQNLNHDAMYWYRQDPGQGLRLIYYSQIVNDFQKGDIAEGYSVSREKKESFPLTVTSAQKNPTAFYLCASSTHRGRNEKLFFGSGTQLSVL.

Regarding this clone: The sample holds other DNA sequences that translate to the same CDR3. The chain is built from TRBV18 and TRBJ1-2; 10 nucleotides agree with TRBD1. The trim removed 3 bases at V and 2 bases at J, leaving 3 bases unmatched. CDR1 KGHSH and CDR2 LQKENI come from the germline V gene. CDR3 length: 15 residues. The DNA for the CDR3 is TGTGCCAGCTCACCTCCGGGACAGGGGAACTATGGCTACACCTTC. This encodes CASSPPGQGNYGYTF.

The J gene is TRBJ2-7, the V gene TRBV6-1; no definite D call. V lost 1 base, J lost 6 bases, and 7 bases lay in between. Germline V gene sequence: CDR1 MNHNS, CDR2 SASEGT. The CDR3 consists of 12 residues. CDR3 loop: CASSEVGREQYF. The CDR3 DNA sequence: TGTGCCAGCAGTGAAGTCGGCCGCGAGCAGTACTTC.

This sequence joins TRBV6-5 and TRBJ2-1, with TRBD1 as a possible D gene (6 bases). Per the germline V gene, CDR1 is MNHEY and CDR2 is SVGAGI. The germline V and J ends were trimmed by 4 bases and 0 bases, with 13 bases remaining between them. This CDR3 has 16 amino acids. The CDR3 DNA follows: TGTGCCAGCAGTTTGGGACAATTCAGCTCCTACAATGAGCAGTTCTTC. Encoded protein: CASSLGQFSSYNEQFF.

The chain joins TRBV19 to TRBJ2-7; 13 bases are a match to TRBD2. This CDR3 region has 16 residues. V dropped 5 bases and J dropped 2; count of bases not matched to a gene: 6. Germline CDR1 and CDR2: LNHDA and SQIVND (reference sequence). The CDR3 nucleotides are TGTGCCAGTAGTGGTGGGACTAGCGGGGCCCCCTACGAGCAGTACTTC. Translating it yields CASSGGTSGAPYEQYF. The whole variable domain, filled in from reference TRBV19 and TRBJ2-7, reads DGGITQSPKYLFRKEGQNVTLSCEQNLNHDAMYWYRQDPGQGLRLIYYSQIVNDFQKGDIAEGYSVSREKKESFPLTVTSAQKNPTAFYLCASSGGTSGAPYEQYFGPGTRLTVT.

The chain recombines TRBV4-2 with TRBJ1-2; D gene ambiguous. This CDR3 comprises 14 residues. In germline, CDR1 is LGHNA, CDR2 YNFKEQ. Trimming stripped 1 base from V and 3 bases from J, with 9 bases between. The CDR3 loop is CASSQVTADYGYTF. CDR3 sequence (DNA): TGTGCCAGCAGCCAAGTCACGGCAGACTATGGCTACACCTTC.

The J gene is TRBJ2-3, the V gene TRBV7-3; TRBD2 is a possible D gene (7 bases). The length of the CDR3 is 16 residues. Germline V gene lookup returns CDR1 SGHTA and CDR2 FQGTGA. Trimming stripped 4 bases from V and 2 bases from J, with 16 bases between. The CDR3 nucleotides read TGTGCCAGCAGCTCCCAAGGCGGGGGCCTCACAGATACGCAGTATTTT. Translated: CASSSQGGGLTDTQYF.

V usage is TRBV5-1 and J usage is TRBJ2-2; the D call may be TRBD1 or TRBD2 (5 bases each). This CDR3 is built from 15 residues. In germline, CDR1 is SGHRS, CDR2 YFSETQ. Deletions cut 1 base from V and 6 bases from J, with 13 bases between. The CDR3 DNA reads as TGCGCCAGCAGCTTGCCGGGACCCTACTCCGGGGAGCTGTTTTTT. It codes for CASSLPGPYSGELFF.

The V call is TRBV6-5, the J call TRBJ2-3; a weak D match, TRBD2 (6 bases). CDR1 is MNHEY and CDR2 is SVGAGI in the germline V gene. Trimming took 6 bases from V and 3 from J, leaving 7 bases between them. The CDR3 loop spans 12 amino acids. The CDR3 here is CASRGGTDTQYF. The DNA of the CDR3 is TGTGCCAGCAGGGGGGGAACAGATACGCAGTATTTT.

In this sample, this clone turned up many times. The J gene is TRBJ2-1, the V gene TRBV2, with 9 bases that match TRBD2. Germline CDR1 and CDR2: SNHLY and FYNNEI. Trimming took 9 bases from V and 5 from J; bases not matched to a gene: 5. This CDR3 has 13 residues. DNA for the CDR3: TGTGCCAGGGGGACTAGCCGCCACAATGAGCAGTTCTTC. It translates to CARGTSRHNEQFF.

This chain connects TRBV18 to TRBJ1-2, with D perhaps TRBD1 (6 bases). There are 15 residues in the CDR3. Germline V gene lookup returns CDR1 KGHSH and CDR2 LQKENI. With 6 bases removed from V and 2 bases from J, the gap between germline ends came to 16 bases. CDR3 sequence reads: CASSGQQGRNYGYTF. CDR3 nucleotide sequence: TGTGCCAGCTCTGGTCAGCAGGGGAGGAACTATGGCTACACCTTC.

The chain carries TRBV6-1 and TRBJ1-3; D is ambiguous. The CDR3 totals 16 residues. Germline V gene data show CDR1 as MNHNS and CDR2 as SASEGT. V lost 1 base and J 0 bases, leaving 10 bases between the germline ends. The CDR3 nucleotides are TGTGCCAGCAGTGAAGTGAGCAGGAGCTCTGGAAACACCATATATTTT. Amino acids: CASSEVSRSSGNTIYF.